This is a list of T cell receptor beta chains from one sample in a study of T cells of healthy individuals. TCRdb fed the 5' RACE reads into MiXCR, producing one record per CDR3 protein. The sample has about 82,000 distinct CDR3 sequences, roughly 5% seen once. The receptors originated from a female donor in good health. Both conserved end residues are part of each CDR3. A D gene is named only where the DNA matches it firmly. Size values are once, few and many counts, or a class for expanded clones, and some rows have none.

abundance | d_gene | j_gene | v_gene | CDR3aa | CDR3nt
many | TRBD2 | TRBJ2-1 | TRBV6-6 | CASNQGGSGSPEQFF | TGTGCCAGCAACCAGGGGGGTAGCGGGAGCCCTGAGCAGTTCTTC
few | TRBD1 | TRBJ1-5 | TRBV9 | CASSLTGGIDQPQHF | TGTGCCAGCAGCTTAACAGGGGGTATCGACCAGCCCCAGCATTTT
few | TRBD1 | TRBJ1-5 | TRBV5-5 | CASSLGMDRINQPQHF | TGTGCCAGCAGCTTGGGTATGGACAGGATTAATCAGCCCCAGCATTTT
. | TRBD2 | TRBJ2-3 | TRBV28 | CASGRAIDTQYF | TGTGCCAGCGGGAGGGCCATAGATACGCAGTATTTT
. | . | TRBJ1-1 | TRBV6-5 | CASSSLIGNTEAFF | TGTGCCAGCAGTTCTCTAATTGGGAACACTGAAGCTTTCTTT
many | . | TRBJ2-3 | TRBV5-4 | CASSLITDTQYF | TGTGCCAGCAGCCTAATCACAGATACGCAGTATTTT
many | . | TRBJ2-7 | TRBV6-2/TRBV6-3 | CASSSRRTVSYEQYF | TGTGCCAGCAGTTCAAGAAGGACAGTATCCTACGAGCAGTACTTC
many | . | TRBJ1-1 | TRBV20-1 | CSARDYEAQAFF | TGCAGTGCTAGAGATTATGAAGCGCAAGCTTTCTTT
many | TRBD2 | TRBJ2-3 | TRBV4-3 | CASSQDSLAGPTDTQYF | TGCGCCAGCAGCCAAGATAGCCTAGCGGGACCCACAGATACGCAGTATTTT
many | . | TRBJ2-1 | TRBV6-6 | CASSFRGDEQFF | TGTGCCAGCAGTTTTAGAGGAGATGAGCAGTTCTTC
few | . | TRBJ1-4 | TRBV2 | CASSEGGGNEKLFF | TGTGCCAGCAGTGAAGGTGGGGGTAATGAAAAACTGTTTTTT
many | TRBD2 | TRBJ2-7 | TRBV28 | CASSSPTSGKAAHEQYF | TGTGCCAGCAGTTCACCCACCAGCGGGAAGGCGGCACACGAGCAGTACTTC
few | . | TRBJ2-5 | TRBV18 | CASSPVRQVEETQYF | TGTGCCAGCTCACCAGTACGACAGGTGGAAGAGACCCAGTACTTC
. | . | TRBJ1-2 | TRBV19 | CASRIQNPRYGYTF | TGTGCCAGTAGGATACAAAATCCACGCTATGGCTACACCTTC
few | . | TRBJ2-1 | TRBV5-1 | CASSLSTNEQFF | TGCGCCAGCAGCTTGAGTACCAATGAGCAGTTCTTC
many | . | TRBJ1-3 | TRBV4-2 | CASSQDEVRNTIYF | TGTGCCAGCAGCCAAGATGAAGTGAGAAACACCATATATTTT
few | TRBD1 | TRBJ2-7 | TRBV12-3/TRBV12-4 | CASSIRDSYYEQYF | TGTGCCAGCAGTATCCGGGACAGTTACTACGAGCAGTACTTC
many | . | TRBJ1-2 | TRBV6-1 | CASRSQIYGYTF | TGTGCCAGCAGGAGTCAGATCTATGGCTACACCTTC
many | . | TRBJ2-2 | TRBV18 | CASSPSPEPTGELFF | TGTGCCAGCTCACCATCTCCAGAGCCGACCGGGGAGCTGTTTTTT
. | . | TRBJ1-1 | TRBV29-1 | CSVLGVGGANTEAFF | TGCAGCGTTTTGGGAGTGGGAGGCGCTAACACTGAAGCTTTCTTT
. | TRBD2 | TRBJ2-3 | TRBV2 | CASSQLATSTDTQYF | TGTGCCAGCAGTCAACTAGCGACGAGCACAGATACGCAGTATTTT
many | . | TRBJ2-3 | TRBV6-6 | CASRQTSTDTQYF | TGTGCCAGCAGGCAAACTAGCACAGATACGCAGTATTTT
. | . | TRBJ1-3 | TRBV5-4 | CASSSAGALGNTIYF | TGTGCCAGCAGCTCGGCCGGGGCGCTGGGAAACACCATATATTTT
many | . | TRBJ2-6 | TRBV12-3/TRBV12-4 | CASSGTTRSGANVLTF | TGTGCCAGCAGCGGGACAACCCGCTCTGGGGCCAACGTCCTGACTTTC
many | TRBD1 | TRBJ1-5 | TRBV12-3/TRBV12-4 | CASSPDRGRNQPQHF | TGTGCCAGCAGCCCGGACAGGGGGCGCAATCAGCCCCAGCATTTT
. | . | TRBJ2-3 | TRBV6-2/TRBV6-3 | CASSYGGYRTDTQYF | TGTGCCAGCAGTTATGGCGGGTACCGCACAGATACGCAGTATTTT
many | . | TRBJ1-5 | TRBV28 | CASSFGGPGQPQHF | TGTGCCAGCAGTTTTGGGGGGCCGGGCCAGCCCCAGCATTTT
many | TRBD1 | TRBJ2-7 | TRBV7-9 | CASSHRDRGPHEQYF | TGTGCCAGCAGCCACCGGGACAGGGGACCTCACGAGCAGTACTTC
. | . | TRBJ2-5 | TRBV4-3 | CASSQGLQETQYF | TGCGCCAGCAGCCAAGGCTTACAAGAGACCCAGTACTTC
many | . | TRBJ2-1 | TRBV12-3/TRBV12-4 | CASSHPGGNEQFF | TGTGCCAGCAGTCATCCAGGAGGCAATGAGCAGTTCTTC
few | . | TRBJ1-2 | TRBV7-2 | CASSLEREGLDGYTF | TGTGCCAGCAGCTTAGAAAGAGAGGGACTCGATGGCTACACCTTC
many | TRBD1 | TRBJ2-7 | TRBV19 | CASSIIGTGHSYEQYF | TGTGCCAGTAGTATAATTGGGACAGGCCACTCCTACGAGCAGTACTTC
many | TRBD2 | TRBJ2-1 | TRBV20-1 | CSARDSTSGRYNEQFF | TGCAGTGCTAGAGATAGTACTAGCGGGAGATACAATGAGCAGTTCTTC
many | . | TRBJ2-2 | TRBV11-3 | CASSLTETGELFF | TGTGCCAGCAGCTTAACTGAGACCGGGGAGCTGTTTTTT
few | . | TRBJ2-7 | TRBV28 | CASSQGQSSYEQYF | TGTGCCAGCAGTCAAGGACAGAGCTCCTACGAGCAGTACTTC
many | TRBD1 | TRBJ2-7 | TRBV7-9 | CASSLLGDRIYEQYF | TGTGCCAGCAGCTTACTTGGGGACAGGATCTACGAGCAGTACTTC
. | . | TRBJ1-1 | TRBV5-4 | CASSLGRVNTEAFF | TGTGCCAGCAGCTTGGGCAGGGTTAACACTGAAGCTTTCTTT
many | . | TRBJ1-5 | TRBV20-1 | CSARGPWNQPQHF | TGCAGTGCTAGGGGTCCTTGGAATCAGCCCCAGCATTTT
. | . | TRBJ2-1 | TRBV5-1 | CASGGSGALRANEQFF | TGCGCCAGCGGTGGTAGCGGTGCCCTTAGGGCCAATGAGCAGTTCTTC
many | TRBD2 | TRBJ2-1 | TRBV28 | CASSLRLAGGGDEQFF | TGTGCCAGCAGCTTACGACTAGCGGGAGGAGGGGATGAGCAGTTCTTC
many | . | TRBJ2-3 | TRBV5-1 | CASSPPEGSTDTQYF | TGCGCCAGCAGCCCCCCGGAGGGCAGCACAGATACGCAGTATTTT
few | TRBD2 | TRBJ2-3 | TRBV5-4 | CASSFLAGVGTDTQYF | TGTGCCAGCAGCTTTCTAGCGGGAGTCGGCACAGATACGCAGTATTTT
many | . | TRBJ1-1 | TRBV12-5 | CASGQGFAEAFF | TGTGCTAGTGGCCAAGGGTTTGCTGAAGCTTTCTTT
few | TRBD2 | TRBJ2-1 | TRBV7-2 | CASSLGTSVDEQFF | TGTGCCAGCAGCCTTGGGACTAGCGTAGATGAGCAGTTCTTC
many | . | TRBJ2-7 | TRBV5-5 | CASTMSGDYEQYF | TGTGCCAGCACGATGTCAGGGGACTACGAGCAGTACTTC
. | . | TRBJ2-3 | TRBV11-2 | CASSLGIQWAADTQYF | TGTGCCAGCAGCTTAGGCATACAATGGGCCGCAGATACGCAGTATTTT
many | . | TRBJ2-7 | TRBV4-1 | CASSQVGGLGEQYF | TGCGCCAGCAGCCAAGTAGGGGGATTAGGGGAGCAGTACTTC